Included here is one T cell receptor (beta chain) sequence, with context. This sample is drawn from a study of CD8 T cells in Susac syndrome. Germline V gene sequence: CDR1 SGHVS, CDR2 FQNEAQ. This CDR3 region has 16 residues. Trimming left V 1 base short and J 4 bases short, with 14 bases between. Random hexamers were used to reverse transcribe 0.5 to 1 ug of RNA. From the immunoSEQ multiplex PCR reads, TCRdb called clonotypes with MiXCR, one entry per CDR3 protein. The sample lists roughly 160,000 distinct CDR3 sequences, about 96% seen once, with around 0.12% in the top ten. The gene calls are TRBV7-8 and TRBJ2-1; D call uncertain. The origin of this receptor is a human donor with Susac syndrome. Material: CD4+ T cells from PBMCs. The CDR3 bases are TGTGCCAGCAGCTTAGGCCCTAACTCACCTTACAATGAGCAGTTCTTC. Protein sequence: CASSLGPNSPYNEQFF.